This T cell receptor beta chain stems from a study of shared clonotypes between healthy human individuals. Produced via immunoSEQ multiplex PCR; TCRdb's table is partial and in-frame only. The sample has millions of clones; roughly 94% are singletons. The naive CD8 population came from CD45RO-negative cells selected for CCR7, without terminally differentiated effector memory CD45RA+ cells. In germline, CDR1 is LNHDA, CDR2 SQIVND (reference sequence). The CDR3 contains 17 residues. J gave up 0 bases and V 1 base, and 7 bases lay outside the gene matches. The sequenced sample consisted of naive CD8+ T cells sorted from blood. The TCR sequence derives from a man younger than 30 in good health. The chain carries TRBV19 and TRBJ1-2; 8 positions agree with TRBD1. In nucleotides, the CDR3 is TGTGCCAGTAGTATAGCGACAGGGGCAATTTCTAACTATGGCTACACCTTC. Translation gives CASSIATGAISNYGYTF.